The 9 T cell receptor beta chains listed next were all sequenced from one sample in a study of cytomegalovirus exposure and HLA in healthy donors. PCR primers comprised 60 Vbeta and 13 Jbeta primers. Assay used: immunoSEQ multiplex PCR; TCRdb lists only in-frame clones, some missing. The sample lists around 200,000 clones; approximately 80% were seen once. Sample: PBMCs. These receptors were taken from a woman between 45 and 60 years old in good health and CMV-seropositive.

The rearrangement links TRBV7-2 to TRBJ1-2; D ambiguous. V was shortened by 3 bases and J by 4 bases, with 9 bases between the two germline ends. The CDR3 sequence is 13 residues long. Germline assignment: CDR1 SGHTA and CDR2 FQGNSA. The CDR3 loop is CASSLAGLYGYTF. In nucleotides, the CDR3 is TGTGCCAGCAGCTTGGCTGGTCTCTATGGCTACACCTTC.

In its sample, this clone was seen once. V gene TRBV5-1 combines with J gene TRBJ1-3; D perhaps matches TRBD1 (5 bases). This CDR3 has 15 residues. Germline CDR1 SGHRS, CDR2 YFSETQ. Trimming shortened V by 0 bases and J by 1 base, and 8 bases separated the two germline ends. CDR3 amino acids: CASSLDRPSGNTIYF. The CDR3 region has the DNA TGCGCCAGCAGCTTGGACAGGCCTTCTGGAAACACCATATATTTT.

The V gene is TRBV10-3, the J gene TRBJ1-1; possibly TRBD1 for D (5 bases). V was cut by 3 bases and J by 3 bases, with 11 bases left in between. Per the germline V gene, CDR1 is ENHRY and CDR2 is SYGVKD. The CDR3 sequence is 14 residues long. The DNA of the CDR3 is TGTGCCATCAGTGACGCCCCGGGGGACACTGAAGCTTTCTTT. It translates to CAISDAPGDTEAFF.

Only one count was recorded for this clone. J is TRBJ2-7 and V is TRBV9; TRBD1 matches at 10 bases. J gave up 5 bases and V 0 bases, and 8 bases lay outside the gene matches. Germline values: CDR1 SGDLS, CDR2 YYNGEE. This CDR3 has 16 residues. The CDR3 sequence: CASSVALGQGDDEQYF. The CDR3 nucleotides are TGTGCCAGCAGCGTAGCTCTTGGACAGGGGGACGACGAGCAGTACTTC.

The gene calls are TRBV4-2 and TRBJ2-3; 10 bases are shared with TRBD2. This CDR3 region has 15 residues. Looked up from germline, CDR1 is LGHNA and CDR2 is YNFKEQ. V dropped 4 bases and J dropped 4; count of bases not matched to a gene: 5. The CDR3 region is CASSLTSGVADTQYF. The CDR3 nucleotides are TGTGCCAGCAGCCTTACTAGCGGGGTTGCAGATACGCAGTATTTT.

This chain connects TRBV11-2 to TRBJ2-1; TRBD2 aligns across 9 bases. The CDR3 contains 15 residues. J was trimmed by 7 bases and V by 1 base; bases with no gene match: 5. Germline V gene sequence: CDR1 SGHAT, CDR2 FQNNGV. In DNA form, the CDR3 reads TGTGCCAGCAGCTTAGGCGGGGGGGCGGTGAATGAGCAGTTCTTC. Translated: CASSLGGGAVNEQFF.

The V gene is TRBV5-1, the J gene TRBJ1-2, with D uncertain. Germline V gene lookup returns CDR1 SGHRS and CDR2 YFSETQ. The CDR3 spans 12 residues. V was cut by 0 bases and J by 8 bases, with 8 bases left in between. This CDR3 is CASSLDNLGYTF. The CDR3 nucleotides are TGCGCCAGCAGCTTGGACAATCTCGGCTACACCTTC.

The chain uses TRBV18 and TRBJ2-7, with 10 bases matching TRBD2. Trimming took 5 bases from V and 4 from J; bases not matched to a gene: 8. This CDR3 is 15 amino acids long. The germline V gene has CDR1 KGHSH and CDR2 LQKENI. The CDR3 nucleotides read TGTGCCAGCTCAAGGAAGCGGGAGGGGCCATACGAGCAGTACTTC. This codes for CASSRKREGPYEQYF.

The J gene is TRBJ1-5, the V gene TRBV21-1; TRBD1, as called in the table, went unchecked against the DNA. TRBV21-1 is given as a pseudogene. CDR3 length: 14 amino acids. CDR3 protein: CASSPPPSNQPQHF. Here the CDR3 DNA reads TGTGCCAGCAGCCCACCCCCCAGTAATCAGCCCCAGCATTTT.